A selection of T cell receptor beta chains follows, all from one sample in a study of T cell responses to AZD1222 COVID-19 vaccine. Method: immunoSEQ multiplex PCR; TCRdb's copy keeps in-frame clones and lacks some. The table has around 140,000 clones, 86% seen once. The source was peripheral blood, collected on day 0 of AZD1222 vaccination. The receptors were sampled from an adult in good health. Each CDR3 is given without its conserved first and last residue. Each record gives: V gene, D gene, CDR3 protein. A D gene is named only where the DNA matches it firmly.

v_call: TRBV3-1/TRBV3-2
d_call: .
cdr3_aa: ASSQVAGETEAF

v_call: TRBV4-1
d_call: .
cdr3_aa: ASSQVFLSNQPQH

v_call: TRBV30
d_call: TRBD2
cdr3_aa: AWSVPAGVTDTQY

v_call: TRBV5-1
d_call: TRBD1
cdr3_aa: ASSLDWGQGNSPLH

v_call: TRBV3-1/TRBV3-2
d_call: TRBD1
cdr3_aa: ASSPWDRVDQETQY

v_call: TRBV2
d_call: .
cdr3_aa: ASSETDLEQF

v_call: TRBV6-6
d_call: TRBD1
cdr3_aa: ASSSLTRGLYEQY

v_call: TRBV9
d_call: TRBD2
cdr3_aa: ASSVSAAGGRTSSYEQY

v_call: TRBV5-1
d_call: .
cdr3_aa: ASSSSIKGPKDGYT

v_call: TRBV2
d_call: .
cdr3_aa: ASSEASGRTSSGF

v_call: TRBV12-3/TRBV12-4
d_call: TRBD1
cdr3_aa: ASSSGQGYGYT

v_call: TRBV11-2
d_call: TRBD1
cdr3_aa: ASSLEMGQGNEKLF

v_call: TRBV6-6
d_call: .
cdr3_aa: ASSYSKLYEAF

v_call: TRBV27
d_call: TRBD1
cdr3_aa: ASSFGGGRGRAF

v_call: TRBV28
d_call: .
cdr3_aa: ASSYTVNQPQH

v_call: TRBV6-5
d_call: .
cdr3_aa: ASSLAGSAYEQY

v_call: TRBV6-6
d_call: .
cdr3_aa: ASSYSTGNQPQH

v_call: TRBV3-1/TRBV3-2
d_call: .
cdr3_aa: ASSQTFPRGIANTGELF

v_call: TRBV19
d_call: TRBD2
cdr3_aa: ASSIFSAGGGTELF

v_call: TRBV7-2
d_call: .
cdr3_aa: ASSRELNQPQH

v_call: TRBV27
d_call: .
cdr3_aa: ASRSIQGTEAF

v_call: TRBV2
d_call: .
cdr3_aa: ASSELSSSEYAF

v_call: TRBV6-2/TRBV6-3
d_call: .
cdr3_aa: ASSYVVGGSYNEQF

v_call: TRBV3-1/TRBV3-2
d_call: .
cdr3_aa: ASSQTGTYSNQPQH

v_call: TRBV7-3
d_call: .
cdr3_aa: ASSSDPWGSYGYT

v_call: TRBV7-2
d_call: TRBD2
cdr3_aa: ASSLGFGGGETQY

v_call: TRBV4-3
d_call: TRBD2
cdr3_aa: ASGLGLAEYNEQF

v_call: TRBV19
d_call: TRBD1
cdr3_aa: ATKQGANSPLH

v_call: TRBV5-6
d_call: TRBD1
cdr3_aa: ASSAVGTGTTEAF

v_call: TRBV3-1/TRBV3-2
d_call: .
cdr3_aa: ASSQGGSGANVLT

v_call: TRBV7-2
d_call: .
cdr3_aa: ASSLVGSTDTQY

v_call: TRBV11-2
d_call: .
cdr3_aa: ASSLNLVSPLH

v_call: TRBV2
d_call: .
cdr3_aa: ASSNSGNTIY

v_call: TRBV7-7
d_call: .
cdr3_aa: ASSSDMNTEAF

v_call: TRBV6-5
d_call: .
cdr3_aa: ASSTTVSNQPQH

v_call: TRBV5-1
d_call: TRBD1
cdr3_aa: ASSLRTGGWDTGELF

v_call: TRBV15
d_call: .
cdr3_aa: ATSRDLTVGNTIY

v_call: TRBV6-5
d_call: TRBD2
cdr3_aa: ASSPGGEQY

v_call: TRBV19
d_call: .
cdr3_aa: ASSPSVGISSEAF

v_call: TRBV7-2
d_call: .
cdr3_aa: ASSLNRAQPQH

v_call: TRBV10-1
d_call: .
cdr3_aa: ASSFNTGELF

v_call: TRBV28
d_call: .
cdr3_aa: ASGVGATNEKLF

v_call: TRBV12-3/TRBV12-4
d_call: .
cdr3_aa: ASSPDRYNEQF

v_call: TRBV3-1/TRBV3-2
d_call: .
cdr3_aa: ASSPLRGAEQF

v_call: TRBV27
d_call: TRBD1
cdr3_aa: ASSTYRDRGSTDTQY

v_call: TRBV27
d_call: TRBD1
cdr3_aa: ASRTPGTGSYEQY

v_call: TRBV13
d_call: .
cdr3_aa: ASSVQGNYGYT

v_call: TRBV18
d_call: .
cdr3_aa: ASSPSRTQISDTQY

v_call: TRBV3-1/TRBV3-2
d_call: .
cdr3_aa: ASSLGPQPYNSPLH

v_call: TRBV14
d_call: .
cdr3_aa: ASSQVLWAAF

v_call: TRBV9
d_call: .
cdr3_aa: ASSPGVRGGVVETQY

v_call: TRBV6-2/TRBV6-3
d_call: .
cdr3_aa: ASSLPEVTQY

v_call: TRBV2
d_call: .
cdr3_aa: ASSTDSGNTIY

v_call: TRBV5-6
d_call: TRBD1
cdr3_aa: ASTKDRVEVETQY

v_call: TRBV11-2
d_call: .
cdr3_aa: ASSLETYNEQF

v_call: TRBV24-1
d_call: .
cdr3_aa: ATSSAKRGSTDTQY

v_call: TRBV6-5
d_call: TRBD2
cdr3_aa: ASSHGLAGELGQF